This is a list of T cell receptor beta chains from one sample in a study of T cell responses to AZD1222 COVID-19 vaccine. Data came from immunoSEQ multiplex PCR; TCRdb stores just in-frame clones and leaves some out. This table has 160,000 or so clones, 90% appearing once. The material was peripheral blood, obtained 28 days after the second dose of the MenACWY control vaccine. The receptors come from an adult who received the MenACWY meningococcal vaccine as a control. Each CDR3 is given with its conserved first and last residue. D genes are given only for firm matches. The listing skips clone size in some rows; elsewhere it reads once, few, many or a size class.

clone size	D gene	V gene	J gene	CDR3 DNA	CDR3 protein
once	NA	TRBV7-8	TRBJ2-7	TGTGCCAGCAGCTCCAGGGGGGGACAAGGTGCCTACGAGCAGTACTTC	CASSSRGGQGAYEQYF
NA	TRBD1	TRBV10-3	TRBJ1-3	TGTGCCATCGAGCCGGGACAGGGAGACTCTGGAAACACCATATATTTT	CAIEPGQGDSGNTIYF
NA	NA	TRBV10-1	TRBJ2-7	TGCGCCAGCAGTGAGTCACCGGGCTCCTACGAGCAGTACTTC	CASSESPGSYEQYF
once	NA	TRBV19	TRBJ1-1	TGTGCCAGTATAGGGGGTCCCGAAACGTTTGAAGCTTTCTTT	CASIGGPETFEAFF
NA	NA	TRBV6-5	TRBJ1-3	TGTGCCAGCAGTTTGGGAAACACCATATATTTT	CASSLGNTIYF
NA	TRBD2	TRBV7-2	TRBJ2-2	TGTGCCAGCAGCTTCCTAGCGGCGAACACCGGGGAGCTGTTTTTT	CASSFLAANTGELFF
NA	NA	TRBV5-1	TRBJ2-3	TGCGCCAGCAGCTCCCAGACTAGGGCAGATACGCAGTATTTT	CASSSQTRADTQYF
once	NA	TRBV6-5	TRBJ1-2	TGTGCCAGCAGCCGCAGGAACTATGGCTACACCTTC	CASSRRNYGYTF
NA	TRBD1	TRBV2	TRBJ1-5	TGTGCCAGCAGTGAATCGGACAGGGGCTACAATCAGCCCCAGCATTTT	CASSESDRGYNQPQHF
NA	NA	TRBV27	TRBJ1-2	TGTGCCAGCAGTTTCTACCCTCAGGGGAATGACTATGGCTACACCTTC	CASSFYPQGNDYGYTF
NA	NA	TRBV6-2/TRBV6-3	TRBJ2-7	TGTGCCAGCAGTCAGAGGACACCTCCCTACGAGCAGTACTTC	CASSQRTPPYEQYF
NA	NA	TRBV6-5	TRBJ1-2	TGTGCCAGCGCTTTAATTCCGGCAGGGTATGGCTACACCTTC	CASALIPAGYGYTF
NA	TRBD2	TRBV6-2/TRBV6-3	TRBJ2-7	TGTGCCAGCAGTAGGGGACTAGCGTTCTACGAGCAGTACTTC	CASSRGLAFYEQYF
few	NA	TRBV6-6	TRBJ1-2	TGTGCCAGCAGTCCCAGCCCGGGTGCAGGGAGGCACTATGGCTACACCTTC	CASSPSPGAGRHYGYTF
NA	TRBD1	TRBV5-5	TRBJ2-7	TGTGCCAGCAGCAAGGGGGCGGGCTTTTCCTACGAGCAGTACTTC	CASSKGAGFSYEQYF
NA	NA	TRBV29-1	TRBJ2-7	TGCAGCGCAGACAAGGAGGGCAGTCCCGAGCAGTACTTC	CSADKEGSPEQYF
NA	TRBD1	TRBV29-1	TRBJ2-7	TGCAGCGCCGAGGACAGGTGGGATGAGCAGTACTTC	CSAEDRWDEQYF
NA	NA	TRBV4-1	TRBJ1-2	TGCGCCAGCAGCCAAGACAAAAAAGGATCCTATCGGCAAAACTATGGCTACACCTTC	CASSQDKKGSYRQNYGYTF
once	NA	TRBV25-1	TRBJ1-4	TGTGCCAGCAGTGAATATATGGGGGGAGGTAATGAAAAACTGTTTTTT	CASSEYMGGGNEKLFF
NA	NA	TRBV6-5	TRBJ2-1	TGTGCCAGCAGCCCCAGGGGGGCCGCTGAGCAGTTCTTC	CASSPRGAAEQFF
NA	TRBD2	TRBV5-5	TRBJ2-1	TGTGCCAGCATGTACAGGATGGCTAGCGGGAACAATGAGCAGTTCTTC	CASMYRMASGNNEQFF
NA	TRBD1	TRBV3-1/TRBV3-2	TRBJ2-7	TGTGCCAGCAGCCTACGTGGAGGACAGGGCAGCGAGCAGTACTTC	CASSLRGGQGSEQYF
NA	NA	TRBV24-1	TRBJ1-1	TGTGCCACCAGTGATGGGGGGGCTGACGGAGCTTTCTTT	CATSDGGADGAFF
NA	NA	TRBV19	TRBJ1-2	TGTGCCAGTAGATCAAACGGGGAATCTCACTATGGCTACACCTTC	CASRSNGESHYGYTF
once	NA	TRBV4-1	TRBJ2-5	TGCGCCAGCAGCCAAGACTCCGGCCCGCAAGAGACCCAGTACTTC	CASSQDSGPQETQYF
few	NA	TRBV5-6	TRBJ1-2	TGTGCCAGCAGCTTGAGGGGTCCAGGGCAAGGCTACACCTTC	CASSLRGPGQGYTF
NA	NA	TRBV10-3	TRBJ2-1	TGTGCCATCAGTAGCATGAACGATGAGCAGTTCTTC	CAISSMNDEQFF
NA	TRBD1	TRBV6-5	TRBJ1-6	TGTGCCAGCAGCTACCGGGGGACAGGTTATAATTCACCCCTCCACTTT	CASSYRGTGYNSPLHF
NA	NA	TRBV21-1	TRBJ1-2	TGTGCCAGCCTTTACCTTCGGGCCACCAACTATGGCTACACCTTC	CASLYLRATNYGYTF
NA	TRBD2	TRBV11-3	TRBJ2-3	TGTGCCAGCAGCTCCGGGACTAGCGGGGATACGCAGTATTTT	CASSSGTSGDTQYF
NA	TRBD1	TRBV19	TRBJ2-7	TGTGCCAGCCGAGACAGGGGACCTGATAACGGCGAGCAGTACTTC	CASRDRGPDNGEQYF
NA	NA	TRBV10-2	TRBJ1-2	TGCGCCGCCATGGATCGGGATGTGACCGGCTACACCTTC	CAAMDRDVTGYTF
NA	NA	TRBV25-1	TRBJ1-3	TGTGCCAGCAGTGAAGCGGACAGCTCTGGAAACACCATATATTTT	CASSEADSSGNTIYF
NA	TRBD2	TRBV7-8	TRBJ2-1	TGTGCCAGCAGCATGCTAGCGGGAGGTCGGGGAGATGAGCAGTTCTTC	CASSMLAGGRGDEQFF